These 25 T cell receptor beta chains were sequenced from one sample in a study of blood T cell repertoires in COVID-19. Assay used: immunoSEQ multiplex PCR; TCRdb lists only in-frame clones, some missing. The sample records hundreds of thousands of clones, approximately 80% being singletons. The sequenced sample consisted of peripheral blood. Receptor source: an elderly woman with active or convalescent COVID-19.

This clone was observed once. The CDR3 region has the DNA TGTGCCAGCAGCCAAGATAATCGGAGGTCTAGCGAAGCCGGGGAGCTGTTTTTT. It specifies CASSQDNRRSSEAGELFF. The chain carries TRBV4-2 and TRBJ2-2; D is possibly TRBD2 (6 bases). Looked up from germline, CDR1 is LGHNA and CDR2 is YNFKEQ. V dropped 0 bases and J dropped 6 bases, with 20 bases sitting between them. The CDR3 sequence is 18 residues long.

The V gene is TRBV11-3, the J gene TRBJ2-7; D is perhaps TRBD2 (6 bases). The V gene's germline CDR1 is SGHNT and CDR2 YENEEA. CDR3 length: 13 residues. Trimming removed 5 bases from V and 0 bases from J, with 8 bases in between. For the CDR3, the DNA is TGTGCCAGCAGCCCCGGGGGCTCCTACGAGCAGTACTTC. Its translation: CASSPGGSYEQYF.

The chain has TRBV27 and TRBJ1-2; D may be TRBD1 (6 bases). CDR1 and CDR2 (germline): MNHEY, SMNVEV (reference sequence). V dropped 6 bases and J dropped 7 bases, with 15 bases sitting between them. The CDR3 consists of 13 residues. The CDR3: CASRPIQGPGYTF. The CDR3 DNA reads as TGTGCCAGCAGACCGATACAGGGACCTGGCTACACCTTC.

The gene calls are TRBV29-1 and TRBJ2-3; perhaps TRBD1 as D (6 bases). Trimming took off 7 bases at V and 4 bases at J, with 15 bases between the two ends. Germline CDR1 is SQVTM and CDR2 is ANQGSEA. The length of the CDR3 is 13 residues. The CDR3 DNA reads TGCAGCGGACTTACACAGGGCGCAGATACGCAGTATTTT. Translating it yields CSGLTQGADTQYF.

The CDR3 spells CASSTESNQPQHF. CDR3 sequence (DNA): TGTGCCAGCAGCACAGAAAGCAATCAGCCCCAGCATTTT. The chain employs TRBV7-2 and TRBJ1-5; D gene uncertain. The CDR3 spans 13 residues. Trimming took off 5 bases at V and 1 base at J, with 6 bases between the two ends. Germline lookup yields CDR1 SGHTA and CDR2 FQGNSA.

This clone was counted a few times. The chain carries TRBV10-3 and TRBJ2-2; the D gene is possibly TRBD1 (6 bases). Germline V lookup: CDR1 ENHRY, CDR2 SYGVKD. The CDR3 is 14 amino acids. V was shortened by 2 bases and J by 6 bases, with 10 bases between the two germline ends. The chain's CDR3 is CAISETGSPGELFF. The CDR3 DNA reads TGTGCCATCAGTGAGACAGGGTCGCCCGGGGAGCTGTTTTTT.

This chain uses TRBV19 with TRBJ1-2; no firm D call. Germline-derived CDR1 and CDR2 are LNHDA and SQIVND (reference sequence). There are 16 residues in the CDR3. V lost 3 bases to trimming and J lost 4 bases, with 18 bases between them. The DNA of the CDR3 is TGTGCCAGTAGTATTATTCTGAGGGAATCTTCCTATGGCTACACCTTC. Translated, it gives CASSIILRESSYGYTF.

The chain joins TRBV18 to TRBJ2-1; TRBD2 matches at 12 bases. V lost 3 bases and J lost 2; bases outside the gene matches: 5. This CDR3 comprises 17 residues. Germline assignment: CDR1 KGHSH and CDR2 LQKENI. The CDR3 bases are TGTGCCAGCTCACCCGCGACTAGCGGGAGCACCTACAATGAGCAGTTCTTC. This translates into CASSPATSGSTYNEQFF.

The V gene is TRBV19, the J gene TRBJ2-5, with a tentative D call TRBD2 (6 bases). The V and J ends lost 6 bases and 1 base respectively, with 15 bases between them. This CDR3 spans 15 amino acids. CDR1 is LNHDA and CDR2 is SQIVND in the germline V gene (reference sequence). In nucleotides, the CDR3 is TGTGCCAGTAGAATGGGGGGACTGATCCAAGAGACCCAGTACTTC. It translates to CASRMGGLIQETQYF.

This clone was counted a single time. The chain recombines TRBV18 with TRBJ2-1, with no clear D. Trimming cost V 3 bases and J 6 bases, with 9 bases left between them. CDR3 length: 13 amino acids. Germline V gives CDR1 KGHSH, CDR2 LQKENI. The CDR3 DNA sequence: TGTGCCAGCTCACCTAGTGTTTCCAATGAGCAGTTCTTC. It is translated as CASSPSVSNEQFF.

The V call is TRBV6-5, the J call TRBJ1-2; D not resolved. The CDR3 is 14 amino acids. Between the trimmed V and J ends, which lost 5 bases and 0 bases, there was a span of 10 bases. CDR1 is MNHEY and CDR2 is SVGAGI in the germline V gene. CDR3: CASSKPGSNYGYTF. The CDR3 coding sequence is TGTGCCAGCAGTAAACCGGGTTCTAACTATGGCTACACCTTC.

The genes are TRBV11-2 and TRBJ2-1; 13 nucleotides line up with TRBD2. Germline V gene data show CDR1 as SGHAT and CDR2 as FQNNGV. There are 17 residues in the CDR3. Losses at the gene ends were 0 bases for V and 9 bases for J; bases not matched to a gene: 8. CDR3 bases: TGTGCCAGCAGCTTAGATCGTGTGACTAGCGGGGGGAGTGAGCAGTTCTTC. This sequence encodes CASSLDRVTSGGSEQFF.

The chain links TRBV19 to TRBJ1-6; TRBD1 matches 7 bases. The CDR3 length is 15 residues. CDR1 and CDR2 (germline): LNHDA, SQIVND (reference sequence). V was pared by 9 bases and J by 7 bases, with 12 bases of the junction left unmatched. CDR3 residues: CASDDRDSFNSPLHF. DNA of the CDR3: TGTGCCAGCGACGATCGGGACAGCTTCAATTCACCCCTCCACTTT.

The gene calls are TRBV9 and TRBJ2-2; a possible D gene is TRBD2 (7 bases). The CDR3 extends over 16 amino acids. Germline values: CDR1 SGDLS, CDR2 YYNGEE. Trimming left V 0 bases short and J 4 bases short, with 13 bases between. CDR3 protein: CASSVGRGPITGELFF. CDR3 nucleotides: TGTGCCAGCAGCGTAGGGCGGGGGCCCATCACCGGGGAGCTGTTTTTT.

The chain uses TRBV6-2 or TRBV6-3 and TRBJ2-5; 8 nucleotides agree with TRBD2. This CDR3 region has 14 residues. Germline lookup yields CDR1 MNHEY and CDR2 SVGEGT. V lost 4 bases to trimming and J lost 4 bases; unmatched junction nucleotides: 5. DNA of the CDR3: TGTGCCAGCAGTTTAGCGGGATCACGAGAGACCCAGTACTTC. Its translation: CASSLAGSRETQYF.

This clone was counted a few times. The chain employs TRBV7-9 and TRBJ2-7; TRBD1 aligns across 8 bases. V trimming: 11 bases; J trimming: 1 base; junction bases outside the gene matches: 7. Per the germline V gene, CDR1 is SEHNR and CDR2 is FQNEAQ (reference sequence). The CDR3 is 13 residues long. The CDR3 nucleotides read TGTGCCTCCCAGGGGGCCCCTTCCTACGAGCAGTACTTC. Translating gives CASQGAPSYEQYF.

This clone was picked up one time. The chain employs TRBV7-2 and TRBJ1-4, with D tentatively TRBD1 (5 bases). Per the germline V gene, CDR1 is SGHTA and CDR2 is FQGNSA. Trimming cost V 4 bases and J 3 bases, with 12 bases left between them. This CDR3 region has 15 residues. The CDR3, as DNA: TGTGCCAGCAGCTCCGGGGGGAACGCTAATGAAAAACTGTTTTTT. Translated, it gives CASSSGGNANEKLFF.

CDR3 sequence (DNA): TGTGCCAGCAGCCGGACTAGCGGGGGGATTTCCTACAATGAGCAGTTCTTC. Encoded protein: CASSRTSGGISYNEQFF. This sequence joins TRBV7-2 and TRBJ2-1, with 14 bases matching TRBD2. Germline loops: CDR1 SGHTA, CDR2 FQGNSA. The J segment lost 1 base and the V segment lost 5 bases, leaving 4 bases of the junction unmatched. The CDR3 contains 17 residues.

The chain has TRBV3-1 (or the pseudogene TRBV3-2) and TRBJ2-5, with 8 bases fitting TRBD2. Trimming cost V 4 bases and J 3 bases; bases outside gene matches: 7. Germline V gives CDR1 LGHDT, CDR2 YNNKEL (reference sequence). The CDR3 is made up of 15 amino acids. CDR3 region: CASSPRWGLEETQYF. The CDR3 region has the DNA TGTGCCAGCAGCCCCAGGTGGGGACTAGAAGAGACCCAGTACTTC.

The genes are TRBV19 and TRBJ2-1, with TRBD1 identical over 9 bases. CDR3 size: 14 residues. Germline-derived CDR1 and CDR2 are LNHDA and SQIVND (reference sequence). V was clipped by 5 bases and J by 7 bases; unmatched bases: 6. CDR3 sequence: CASSRTGTGNEQFF. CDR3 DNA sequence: TGTGCCAGTAGTCGAACCGGGACAGGGAATGAGCAGTTCTTC.

The CDR3 coding sequence is TGTGCCAGCAGTCCGGGTGGCAGGGGGCGGGGTCAGCCCCAGCATTTT. It specifies CASSPGGRGRGQPQHF. The chain carries TRBV28 and TRBJ1-5; 8 bases match TRBD1. Germline V gene sequence: CDR1 MDHEN, CDR2 SYDVKM. This CDR3 is built from 16 residues. J was trimmed by 6 bases and V by 5 bases; bases with no gene match: 12.

CDR3 sequence reads: CATSEAGVSEAFF. In DNA, the CDR3 is TGTGCCACCAGTGAGGCGGGCGTTAGTGAAGCTTTCTTT. This chain joins TRBV24-1 and TRBJ1-1; D unresolved. CDR1 and CDR2 from the germline V gene are KGHDR and SFDVKD. The ends were cut back, 4 bases at V and 7 bases at J, with 12 bases in the middle. The CDR3 contains 13 residues.

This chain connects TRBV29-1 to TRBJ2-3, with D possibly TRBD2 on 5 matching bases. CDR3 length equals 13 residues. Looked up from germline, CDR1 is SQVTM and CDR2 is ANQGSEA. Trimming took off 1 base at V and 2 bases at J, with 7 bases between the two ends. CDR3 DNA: TGCAGCGTTGAAGTCGGGAACACAGATACGCAGTATTTT. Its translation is CSVEVGNTDTQYF.

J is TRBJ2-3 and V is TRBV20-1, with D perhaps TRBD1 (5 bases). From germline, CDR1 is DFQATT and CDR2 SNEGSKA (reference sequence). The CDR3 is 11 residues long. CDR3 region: CRLTDTDTQYF. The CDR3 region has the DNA TGCAGATTGACAGACACAGATACGCAGTATTTT.

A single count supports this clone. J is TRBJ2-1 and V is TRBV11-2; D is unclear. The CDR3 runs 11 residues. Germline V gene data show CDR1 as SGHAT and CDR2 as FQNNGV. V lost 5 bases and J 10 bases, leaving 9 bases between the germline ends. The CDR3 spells CASSPAAEQFF. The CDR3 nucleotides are TGTGCCAGCAGCCCCGCCGCGGAGCAGTTCTTC.